The 28 T cell receptor beta chains below come from one sample, sequenced in a study of Ad26.COV2.S vaccination and SARS-CoV-2 variants. Generated by immunoSEQ multiplex PCR, the TCRdb table keeps only in-frame clones and is missing some. This table holds 150,000 to 200,000 clones, around nine tenths found once. The source was peripheral blood, collected after recovery from COVID-19. The source is a human donor who had recovered from COVID-19.

This sequence joins TRBV28 and TRBJ1-2; TRBD1 is a possible D gene (5 bases). Trimming left V 6 bases short and J 5 bases short, with 13 bases between. The germline gives CDR1 MDHEN, CDR2 SYDVKM. This CDR3 contains 13 residues. This chain's CDR3 is CASRSGGIYGYTF. CDR3 coding DNA: TGTGCCAGCAGATCCGGGGGGATTTATGGCTACACCTTC.

The chain employs TRBV13 and TRBJ2-1; D ambiguous. Trimming took off 1 base at V and 7 bases at J, with 5 bases between the two ends. Germline V gene lookup returns CDR1 PRHDT and CDR2 FYEKMQ (reference sequence). The CDR3 totals 12 residues. The CDR3 spells CASSLVRNEQFF. CDR3 nucleotide sequence: TGTGCCAGCAGCTTAGTGAGGAATGAGCAGTTCTTC.

The V call is TRBV5-6, the J call TRBJ2-5; weak D call: TRBD2 (5 bases). The CDR3 is 12 residues long. Trimming pared 4 bases from V and 8 bases from J, leaving 12 bases between. Looked up from germline, CDR1 is SGHDT and CDR2 is YYEEEE. CDR3 loop: CASSLPPGTQYF. CDR3 in DNA: TGTGCCAGCAGCCTCCCTCCGGGAACCCAGTACTTC.

V gene TRBV7-8 combines with J gene TRBJ1-2; the D is unclear. From germline, CDR1 is SGHVS and CDR2 FQNEAQ. The CDR3 has 15 residues. V lost 1 base and J lost 8, with 17 bases in between. Here the CDR3 reads CASSLDGWRAGGYTF. The CDR3 DNA is TGTGCCAGCAGCTTAGACGGTTGGAGGGCAGGAGGCTACACCTTC.

This chain joins TRBV4-1 and TRBJ2-3; 8 bases are a match to TRBD1. CDR3 length: 14 amino acids. The V gene's germline CDR1 is MGHRA and CDR2 YSYEKL. The V segment lost 3 bases and the J segment 1 base; nucleotides outside the gene matches: 0. The CDR3 spells CASSQTGGTDTQYF. For the CDR3, the DNA is TGCGCCAGCAGCCAGACAGGGGGCACAGATACGCAGTATTTT.

The chain employs TRBV9 and TRBJ2-2, with a tentative D call TRBD1 (5 bases). The germline V and J ends were trimmed by 3 bases and 4 bases, with 13 bases remaining between them. Looked up from germline, CDR1 is SGDLS and CDR2 is YYNGEE. The CDR3 has 15 amino acids. CDR3 sequence: CASSGTNQVTGELFF. Written as DNA, the CDR3 is TGTGCCAGCAGCGGGACAAACCAAGTCACCGGGGAGCTGTTTTTT.

The chain recombines TRBV19 with TRBJ2-2, with 10 bases aligning to TRBD1. With V trimmed by 3 bases and J by 7 bases, 8 bases remained unmatched. This CDR3 contains 16 residues. Germline V gene lookup returns CDR1 LNHDA and CDR2 SQIVND (reference sequence). The chain's CDR3 is CASSMRRGQGIGELFF. As DNA, the CDR3 is TGTGCCAGTAGTATGCGGCGGGGACAGGGGATCGGGGAGCTGTTTTTT.

This clone has just one count. The rearrangement links TRBV5-1 to TRBJ2-5; no definite D call. Germline loops: CDR1 SGHRS, CDR2 YFSETQ. CDR3 length: 13 residues. Deletions cut 7 bases from V and 2 bases from J, with 12 bases between. The DNA of the CDR3 is TGCGCCAGCCGAAGGTCTAGTCAAGAGACCCAGTACTTC. This encodes CASRRSSQETQYF. Supplemented by reference TRBV5-1 and TRBJ2-5, the full variable domain reads KAGVTQTPRYLIKTRGQQVTLSCSPISGHRSVSWYQQTPGQGLQFLFEYFSETQRNKGNFPGRFSGRQFSNSRSEMNVSTLELGDSALYLCASRRSSQETQYFGPGTRLLVL.

V and J are TRBV5-1 and TRBJ2-7; D unresolved. This CDR3 has 13 residues. The germline V gene has CDR1 SGHRS and CDR2 YFSETQ. V lost 0 bases and J lost 3, with 7 bases in between. DNA for the CDR3: TGCGCCAGCAGCTTGGACGCCGACTACGAGCAGTACTTC. It encodes CASSLDADYEQYF.

The chain recombines TRBV28 with TRBJ1-3; D is perhaps TRBD1 (6 bases). Trimming removed 3 bases from V and 4 bases from J, with 22 bases in between. Germline V gene data show CDR1 as MDHEN and CDR2 as SYDVKM. The CDR3 is made up of 18 amino acids. CDR3 DNA sequence: TGTGCCAGCAGTTTGGGGTGGGGCAGGGGCCTTTCGGGAAACACCATATATTTT. It specifies CASSLGWGRGLSGNTIYF.

This clone has more than one count but fewer than ten. V usage is TRBV20-1 and J usage is TRBJ2-7; D uncertain. V dropped 3 bases and J dropped 7 bases, with 19 bases sitting between them. The CDR3 is 14 amino acids. CDR1 DFQATT and CDR2 SNEGSKA come from the germline V gene (reference sequence). CDR3 amino acids: CSASFPSPAREQYF. CDR3 nucleotide sequence: TGCAGTGCTAGTTTCCCATCCCCCGCGAGGGAGCAGTACTTC.

The chain has TRBV4-1 and TRBJ1-6, with TRBD1 matching over 7 bases. Germline assignment: CDR1 MGHRA and CDR2 YSYEKL. With 4 bases clipped from V and 7 bases from J, the junction kept 7 bases outside the gene matches. The CDR3 consists of 15 residues. The CDR3 coding sequence is TGCGCCAGCAGCCCCCGGGACAGAACAAATTCACCCCTCCACTTT. As protein: CASSPRDRTNSPLHF.

The sample holds a few counts of this clone. The chain links TRBV4-1 to TRBJ1-1, with 9 bases aligning to TRBD1. V gave up 2 bases and J gave up 2 bases; unmatched junction bases: 3. This CDR3 region has 15 residues. CDR1 and CDR2 from the germline V gene are MGHRA and YSYEKL. The CDR3 sequence is CASSQPTGGNTEAFF. The CDR3 DNA sequence: TGCGCCAGCAGCCAACCGACAGGGGGTAACACTGAAGCTTTCTTT.

The chain has TRBV20-1 and TRBJ2-7; no definite D call. The CDR3 is made up of 10 amino acids. Trimming cost V 8 bases and J 9 bases, with 14 bases left between them. Germline V CDR1 and CDR2: DFQATT, SNEGSKA (reference sequence). As DNA, the CDR3 is TGCAGTCCCGGCCCCTCCATGCAGTACTTC. It translates to CSPGPSMQYF.

The V gene is TRBV5-8, the J gene TRBJ2-1; maybe TRBD1 (6 bases). CDR1 is SGHTS and CDR2 is YDEGEE in the germline V gene. Deletions cut 5 bases from V and 3 bases from J, with 15 bases between. This CDR3 has 15 residues. This chain's CDR3 is CASRIPPDSYNEQFF. CDR3 nucleotide sequence: TGTGCCAGCAGAATTCCGCCGGACAGCTACAATGAGCAGTTCTTC.

The chain is built from TRBV6-5 and TRBJ2-7; tentatively, D is TRBD2 (6 bases). The CDR3 sequence is 15 residues long. Trimming took off 5 bases at V and 7 bases at J, with 21 bases between the two ends. Germline V gene lookup returns CDR1 MNHEY and CDR2 SVGAGI. The CDR3 region is CASSNRRDRAGEQYF. CDR3 nucleotides: TGTGCCAGCAGTAACCGCCGGGACCGGGCGGGAGAGCAGTACTTC.

This chain uses TRBV9 with TRBJ2-3; weak D call: TRBD1 (6 bases). The CDR3 is 15 residues long. The germline CDR1 and CDR2 sequences are SGDLS and YYNGEE. Trimming stripped 0 bases from V and 4 bases from J, with 12 bases between. The CDR3 region has the DNA TGTGCCAGCAGCGTAGAGGGCAGGGGCGCAGATACGCAGTATTTT. Translated: CASSVEGRGADTQYF. Complete variable domain (other parts from reference TRBV9 and TRBJ2-3): DSGVTQTPKHLITATGQRVTLRCSPRSGDLSVYWYQQSLDQGLQFLIQYYNGEERAKGNILERFSAQQFPDLHSELNLSSLELGDSALYFCASSVEGRGADTQYFGPGTRLTVL.

The genes are TRBV28 and TRBJ1-2, with D possibly being TRBD1 (5 bases). Trimming removed 6 bases from V and 2 bases from J, with 10 bases in between. The CDR3 covers 13 residues. Germline V gene data show CDR1 as MDHEN and CDR2 as SYDVKM. CDR3 residues: CASSWDGNYGYTF. CDR3 bases: TGTGCCAGCAGCTGGGACGGCAACTATGGCTACACCTTC.

CDR3 sequence reads: CATSRDKHLNTEAFF. The CDR3 DNA follows: TGTGCCACCAGCAGAGATAAACATTTGAACACTGAAGCTTTCTTT. This sequence joins TRBV15 and TRBJ1-1; D remains unclear. CDR3 size: 15 residues. V was clipped by 0 bases and J by 0 bases, with 8 bases between them. Per the germline V gene, CDR1 is LNHNV and CDR2 is YYDKDF (reference sequence).

The V and J genes are TRBV18 and TRBJ1-3; D is undetermined. The germline V gene has CDR1 KGHSH and CDR2 LQKENI. V lost 2 bases to trimming and J lost 1 base, with 6 bases between them. The length of the CDR3 is 14 residues. CDR3 protein: CASSPALSGNTIYF. CDR3 DNA sequence: TGTGCCAGCTCACCAGCGCTATCTGGAAACACCATATATTTT.

V is TRBV7-3 and J is TRBJ2-3; 7 nucleotides align to TRBD2. CDR1 is SGHTA and CDR2 is FQGTGA in the germline V gene. V dropped 3 bases and J dropped 8; count of bases not matched to a gene: 2. The CDR3 totals 12 residues. The CDR3 DNA reads TGTGCCAGCAGCTTGGGGGAGGGTACGCAGTATTTT. Its translation is CASSLGEGTQYF.

This clone was seen only once. V is TRBV5-1 and J is TRBJ2-5; 8 positions match TRBD2. The CDR3 covers 15 residues. Germline V lookup: CDR1 SGHRS, CDR2 YFSETQ. V gave up 4 bases and J gave up 5 bases; unmatched junction bases: 10. The CDR3 here is CASSQGSGGGETQYF. DNA of the CDR3: TGCGCCAGCAGCCAGGGGAGCGGGGGCGGGGAGACCCAGTACTTC. The entire variable domain, with the rest obtained from reference TRBV5-1 and TRBJ2-5, is as follows: KAGVTQTPRYLIKTRGQQVTLSCSPISGHRSVSWYQQTPGQGLQFLFEYFSETQRNKGNFPGRFSGRQFSNSRSEMNVSTLELGDSALYLCASSQGSGGGETQYFGPGTRLLVL.

The rearrangement links TRBV19 to TRBJ1-1; D gene unclear. CDR1 is LNHDA, CDR2 SQIVND, per germline (reference sequence). V lost 9 bases to trimming and J lost 2 bases, with 10 bases between them. The CDR3 extends over 12 amino acids. The CDR3 protein is CASRFRNTEAFF. In DNA, the CDR3 is TGTGCCAGCAGGTTCCGAAACACTGAAGCTTTCTTT.

The chain couples TRBV12-3 or TRBV12-4 to TRBJ1-1; no firm D call. CDR3 size: 13 residues. V was cut by 5 bases and J by 3 bases, with 10 bases left in between. DNA for the CDR3: TGTGCCAGCAGTATTTCGTTAGACACTGAAGCTTTCTTT. This gives the protein CASSISLDTEAFF.

The V call is TRBV5-6, the J call TRBJ2-5; D perhaps matches TRBD2 (7 bases). Germline V gives CDR1 SGHDT, CDR2 YYEEEE. V was cut by 4 bases and J by 2 bases, with 18 bases left in between. The CDR3 loop spans 16 amino acids. The CDR3 is CASSGGAWPFQETQYF. In DNA form, the CDR3 reads TGTGCCAGCAGCGGGGGGGCATGGCCCTTTCAAGAGACCCAGTACTTC.

This chain joins TRBV2 and TRBJ2-5, with a possible D match to TRBD1 (6 bases). Per the germline V gene, CDR1 is SNHLY and CDR2 is FYNNEI. Trimming took 7 bases from V and 3 from J, leaving 9 bases between them. This CDR3 has 12 amino acids. The CDR3 DNA reads TGTGCCAGCATGGGGGCCAAAGAGACCCAGTACTTC. It is translated as CASMGAKETQYF.

V and J are TRBV6-5 and TRBJ2-3; D possibly matches TRBD1 or TRBD2 (5 bases each). With 5 bases removed from V and 2 bases from J, the gap between germline ends came to 11 bases. Germline assignment: CDR1 MNHEY and CDR2 SVGAGI. The CDR3 has 14 amino acids. The CDR3 reads CASSPGTNTDTQYF. The CDR3, as DNA: TGTGCCAGCAGTCCCGGGACGAACACAGATACGCAGTATTTT.

J is TRBJ2-3 and V is TRBV19; perhaps TRBD1 as D (5 bases). V was shortened by 7 bases and J by 2 bases, with 13 bases between the two germline ends. CDR3 size: 14 residues. CDR1 and CDR2 from the germline V gene are LNHDA and SQIVND (reference sequence). CDR3 sequence: CASMVPGITDTQYF. CDR3 sequence (DNA): TGTGCCAGTATGGTGCCAGGGATCACAGATACGCAGTATTTT.